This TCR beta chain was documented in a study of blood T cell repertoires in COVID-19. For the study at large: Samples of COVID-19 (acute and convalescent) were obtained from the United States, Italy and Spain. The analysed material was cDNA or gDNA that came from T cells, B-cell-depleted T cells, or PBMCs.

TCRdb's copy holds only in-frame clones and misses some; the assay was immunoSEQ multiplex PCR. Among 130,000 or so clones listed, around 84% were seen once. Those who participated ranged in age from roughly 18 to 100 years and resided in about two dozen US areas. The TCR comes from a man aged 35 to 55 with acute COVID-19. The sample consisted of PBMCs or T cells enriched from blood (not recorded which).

The CDR3 is CASNPRTGDHEQYF. The DNA of the CDR3 is TGTGCCAGCAATCCCAGGACAGGGGACCACGAGCAGTACTTC. The V gene is TRBV2, the J gene TRBJ2-7; TRBD1 agrees at 9 bases. V trimming: 7 bases; J trimming: 5 bases; junction bases outside the gene matches: 9. CDR3 size: 14 residues. In germline, CDR1 is SNHLY, CDR2 FYNNEI.